These 22 T cell receptor beta chains came from one sample sequenced in a study of shared clonotypes between healthy human individuals (dated by TCRdb to the early 2020s). The library came from the immunoSEQ multiplex PCR assay. Held by TCRdb, this immuneACCESS table contains in-frame sequences only and omits some clones. Under half of the omission traces to an unresolved V gene where checked; the cause of the rest is unknown. This sample gives about 1.1 million clones in total; about 80% of them show up just once. The ten top clones hold roughly 0.83% of the sample. Sequencing input: memory CD4+ T cells from PBMCs. The meaning of the sample's cell subset or site label: CD45RA-negative fraction. These receptors all come from a man between 18 and 35 years old in good health. Some clones in this sample may be carry-over from other donors' samples.

This chain links TRBV6-1 with TRBJ1-2; D may be TRBD1 (6 bases). This CDR3 spans 15 amino acids. Germline CDR1 reads MNHNS; CDR2 reads SASEGT. V was pared by 7 bases and J by 4 bases, with 19 bases between. The CDR3 protein is CASKSSGAGLYGYTF. CDR3 bases: TGTGCCAGCAAGTCGTCGGGGGCCGGACTCTATGGCTACACCTTC.

The chain links TRBV15 to TRBJ2-3; the match to TRBD2 covers 7 bases. There are 16 residues in the CDR3. V shed 7 bases, J shed 2 bases, and the junction held 12 bases outside the gene matches. Germline V gene data show CDR1 as LNHNV and CDR2 as YYDKDF (reference sequence). This CDR3 reads CATKGVARGYTDTQYF. CDR3 sequence (DNA): TGTGCCACCAAGGGAGTGGCGCGGGGGTACACAGATACGCAGTATTTT.

The genes are TRBV9 and TRBJ2-3; 9 nucleotides match TRBD2. The CDR3 is 14 amino acids. Trimming took 0 bases from V and 10 from J; bases not matched to a gene: 6. Germline V gives CDR1 SGDLS, CDR2 YYNGEE. The CDR3 nucleotides read TGTGCCAGCAGCGTAGCGGTGGCGGGAGGGCCGCAGTATTTT. This encodes CASSVAVAGGPQYF.

The chain is built from TRBV11-2 and TRBJ2-1; either TRBD1 or TRBD2 may supply D (5 bases each). Deletions cut 5 bases from V and 6 bases from J, with 20 bases between. Germline V gene data show CDR1 as SGHAT and CDR2 as FQNNGV. The CDR3 consists of 16 residues. CDR3 nucleotides: TGTGCCAGCAGCCCAGAGGCCAGTTTGAGGGGCAATGAGCAGTTCTTC. This translates into CASSPEASLRGNEQFF.

Notes on this clone: Given a much more abundant clone one base away, this may be a read error. The chain employs TRBV30 and TRBJ1-5; unclear D gene. Trimming took off 2 bases at V and 5 bases at J, with 13 bases between the two ends. Germline lookup yields CDR1 GTSNPN and CDR2 SVGIG (reference sequence). The CDR3 totals 14 residues. The CDR3 protein is CAWSNGVVDQPQHF. Here the CDR3 DNA reads TGTGCCTGGAGTAACGGGGTGGTAGATCAGCCCCAGCATTTT.

For this clone: The junction does not match germline at one end; this may be a read error. In DNA form, the CDR3 reads TGTGCCAGCTCACCACTTCGGGACCAGCCCGAGATCTTC. This encodes CASSPLRDQPEIF. The chain uses TRBV18 and TRBJ2-1; D could derive from TRBD1 or TRBD2 (5 bases each). Germline V gene sequence: CDR1 KGHSH, CDR2 LQKENI. The CDR3 runs 13 residues.

CDR3 sequence (DNA): TGTGCCAGCAGCCCGGGACTCTCCTGGGACGACTACGAGCAGTACTTC. The encoded protein is CASSPGLSWDDYEQYF. The V gene is TRBV5-4, the J gene TRBJ2-7, with D perhaps TRBD2 (6 bases). V gave up 4 bases and J gave up 3 bases, with 20 bases separating them. This CDR3 region has 16 residues. The germline gives CDR1 SGHNT, CDR2 YYREEE (reference sequence).

The chain has TRBV10-2 and TRBJ2-3; D unclear. This CDR3 spans 11 amino acids. CDR1 is WSHSY, CDR2 SAAADI, per germline. V lost 3 bases and J lost 6, with 4 bases in between. CDR3 protein: CASSDFDTQYF. CDR3 nucleotides: TGCGCCAGCAGTGATTTTGATACGCAGTATTTT.

The rearrangement uses TRBV6-5 and TRBJ2-7, with D perhaps matching TRBD1 (6 bases). Trimming stripped 1 base from V and 1 base from J, with 11 bases between. The CDR3 covers 15 residues. CDR1 and CDR2 from the germline V gene are MNHEY and SVGAGI. CDR3 nucleotide sequence: TGTGCCAGCAGTTACTGGGACATATGGTCCTACGAGCAGTACTTC. Its translation is CASSYWDIWSYEQYF.

This chain joins TRBV5-1 and TRBJ2-1, with TRBD1 identical over 8 bases. Germline CDR1 reads SGHRS; CDR2 reads YFSETQ. The CDR3 covers 16 residues. The V segment lost 3 bases and the J segment 5 bases; nucleotides outside the gene matches: 10. CDR3 protein: CASSSELTTGDNEQFF. The CDR3 DNA reads TGCGCCAGCAGCTCCGAACTGACGACAGGGGACAATGAGCAGTTCTTC. The full variable domain, its missing parts supplied by reference TRBV5-1 and TRBJ2-1, is KAGVTQTPRYLIKTRGQQVTLSCSPISGHRSVSWYQQTPGQGLQFLFEYFSETQRNKGNFPGRFSGRQFSNSRSEMNVSTLELGDSALYLCASSSELTTGDNEQFFGPGTRLTVL.

This clone came up once. Other DNA sequences within the sample encode an identical CDR3. The chain employs TRBV7-3 and TRBJ2-5; D unresolved. The CDR3 is 13 amino acids. V lost 2 bases and J lost 2, with 6 bases in between. Germline assignment: CDR1 SGHTA and CDR2 FQGTGA. The CDR3 protein is CASSLLGQETQYF. Here the CDR3 DNA reads TGTGCCAGCAGCTTATTGGGGCAAGAGACCCAGTACTTC. Filled out from reference TRBV7-3 and TRBJ2-5, the complete variable domain reads GAGVSQTPSNKVTEKGKYVELRCDPISGHTALYWYRQSLGQGPEFLIYFQGTGAADDSGLPNDRFFAVRPEGSVSTLKIQRTERGDSAVYLCASSLLGQETQYFGPGTRLLVL.

V is TRBV27 and J is TRBJ2-3; 10 bases fit TRBD2. J was trimmed by 5 bases and V by 2 bases; bases with no gene match: 10. Germline CDR1 is MNHEY and CDR2 is SMNVEV (reference sequence). This CDR3 contains 17 residues. The CDR3 loop reads CASSLTASGRMRDTQYF. In DNA, the CDR3 is TGTGCCAGCAGTTTAACGGCTAGCGGGAGAATGAGAGATACGCAGTATTTT.

This clone was counted only a few times. The chain combines TRBV4-2 with TRBJ1-1; a weak D match, TRBD1 (5 bases). V gave up 1 base and J gave up 1 base, with 13 bases separating them. The CDR3 length is 16 residues. Germline V lookup: CDR1 LGHNA, CDR2 YNFKEQ. The CDR3 DNA sequence: TGTGCCAGCAGCCAAGTTAGGGAGGGGAAGAACACTGAAGCTTTCTTT. Amino acid sequence: CASSQVREGKNTEAFF.

This chain uses TRBV5-6 with TRBJ2-3; possibly TRBD2 for D (5 bases). The germline V and J ends were trimmed by 0 bases and 4 bases, with 9 bases remaining between them. Germline CDR1 is SGHDT and CDR2 is YYEEEE. The CDR3 spans 14 residues. The CDR3 is CASSLAARADTQYF. In DNA form, the CDR3 reads TGTGCCAGCAGCTTGGCGGCGCGGGCAGATACGCAGTATTTT.

The chain recombines TRBV6-1 with TRBJ1-2, with D possibly matching TRBD1 (6 bases). The CDR3 has 14 residues. Per the germline V gene, CDR1 is MNHNS and CDR2 is SASEGT. V was trimmed by 7 bases and J by 5 bases, leaving 17 bases between them. This CDR3 reads CASTLEGGGYGYTF. DNA of the CDR3: TGTGCCAGCACCCTAGAGGGGGGAGGGTATGGCTACACCTTC.

The chain is built from TRBV30 and TRBJ2-7; tentatively, D is TRBD2 (5 bases). This CDR3 has 14 residues. Germline V lookup: CDR1 GTSNPN, CDR2 SVGIG (reference sequence). V shed 0 bases and J shed 5 bases, with 14 bases lying between them. This CDR3 reads CAWSVRGSVNEQYF. CDR3 DNA: TGTGCCTGGAGTGTAAGAGGGTCGGTGAACGAGCAGTACTTC.

In this sample, this clone turned up a few times. Other DNA sequences from this sample encode an identical CDR3 as well. V is TRBV29-1 and J is TRBJ1-5, with D perhaps TRBD1 (5 bases). V lost 5 bases to trimming and J lost 4 bases, with 12 bases between them. Germline-derived CDR1 and CDR2 are SQVTM and ANQGSEA. This CDR3 contains 13 residues. Here the CDR3 DNA reads TGCAGCGTTTTGATGGGGGTTAATCAGCCCCAGCATTTT. It codes for CSVLMGVNQPQHF.

The chain recombines TRBV5-1 with TRBJ1-3; D remains unclear. CDR1 and CDR2 from the germline V gene are SGHRS and YFSETQ. The CDR3 extends over 16 amino acids. V was shortened by 0 bases and J by 0 bases, with 10 bases between the two germline ends. CDR3 region: CASSLAAASSGNTIYF. CDR3 DNA sequence: TGCGCCAGCAGCTTGGCGGCGGCTAGCTCTGGAAACACCATATATTTT.

This clone occurred once. The rearrangement links TRBV28 to TRBJ2-7, with unresolved D. Germline-derived CDR1 and CDR2 are MDHEN and SYDVKM. The V end lost 6 bases, the J end lost 3 bases, and 12 bases lay between the germline ends. The CDR3 sequence is 13 residues long. The CDR3 region is CASSKPLSYEQYF. The CDR3 DNA sequence: TGTGCCAGCAGCAAACCCCTTAGCTACGAGCAGTACTTC.

This clone was seen repeatedly, ten times or more. The J gene is TRBJ2-3, the V gene TRBV10-3, with 9 bases lining up with TRBD2. Germline-derived CDR1 and CDR2 are ENHRY and SYGVKD. The CDR3 loop spans 16 amino acids. With 2 bases clipped from V and 2 bases from J, the junction kept 5 bases outside the gene matches. CDR3 protein: CAISEASGTPTDTQYF. CDR3 in DNA: TGTGCCATCAGTGAGGCTAGCGGGACACCCACAGATACGCAGTATTTT.

This clone has a handful of counts. V gene TRBV2 combines with J gene TRBJ2-2; D unclear. Trimming took 7 bases from V and 0 from J, leaving 6 bases between them. Per the germline V gene, CDR1 is SNHLY and CDR2 is FYNNEI. The CDR3 has 13 amino acids. As DNA, the CDR3 is TGTGCCAGCATTCTCTCGAACACCGGGGAGCTGTTTTTT. This codes for CASILSNTGELFF. Variable domain in full (rest from reference TRBV2 and TRBJ2-2): EPEVTQTPSHQVTQMGQEVILRCVPISNHLYFYWYRQILGQKVEFLVSFYNNEISEKSEIFDDQFSVERPDGSNFTLKIRSTKLEDSAMYFCASILSNTGELFFGEGSRLTVL.

The chain has TRBV5-1 and TRBJ1-1, with 8 bases fitting TRBD1. Germline CDR1 and CDR2: SGHRS and YFSETQ. CDR3 length: 15 amino acids. Trimming at V came to 4 bases and at J to 3 bases, leaving 8 bases not matched to a gene. CDR3 coding DNA: TGCGCCAGCAGCCTGATACAGGGGGGATACACTGAAGCTTTCTTT. Protein: CASSLIQGGYTEAFF. Full variable domain (remainder filled in from reference TRBV5-1 and TRBJ1-1): KAGVTQTPRYLIKTRGQQVTLSCSPISGHRSVSWYQQTPGQGLQFLFEYFSETQRNKGNFPGRFSGRQFSNSRSEMNVSTLELGDSALYLCASSLIQGGYTEAFFGQGTRLTVV.